A selection of T cell receptor beta chains follows, all from one sample in a study of blood T cell repertoires in COVID-19. The data were produced by immunoSEQ multiplex PCR, yet TCRdb's version contains in-frame clones alone and is incomplete. This repertoire shows roughly 140,000 clones, over 60% found once; its top ten account for 3.7%. The sample taken for sequencing was peripheral blood. The receptors were sampled from a woman aged 80 or over with acute or convalescent COVID-19. Each CDR3 is given with its conserved first and last residue. D genes are given only for firm matches. Some rows have no size entry. The others give once, few or many, or a class for an expanded clone.

v_gene,j_gene,d_gene,abundance,CDR3nt,CDR3aa
TRBV6-6,TRBJ1-5,-,-,TGTGCCAGCAGTCCAACGTGGGGGCGTGTGAAGCCCCAGCATTTT,CASSPTWGRVKPQHF
TRBV27,TRBJ1-1,-,-,TGTGCCAGCCACGAAAGGCGGGAGAGCACTGAAGCTTTCTTT,CASHERRESTEAFF
TRBV9,TRBJ1-4,-,few,TGTGCCAGCAGCGTAGGGGCAGGCAGTGCAACTAATGAAAAACTGTTTTTT,CASSVGAGSATNEKLFF
TRBV5-6,TRBJ1-5,-,-,TGTGCCAGCAGCTTGGGCTATCGGCAGGGCAATCAGCCCCAGCATTTT,CASSLGYRQGNQPQHF
TRBV19,TRBJ2-1,TRBD1,-,TGTGCCAGTAGTACCCCCGACAGGGGAGGTGGGGACTACAATGAGCAGTTCTTC,CASSTPDRGGGDYNEQFF
TRBV3-1/TRBV3-2,TRBJ2-5,TRBD1,-,TGTGCCAGCAGCCAAGATCTGACAGGGGTTCGGAGATCCCAGTACTTC,CASSQDLTGVRRSQYF
TRBV19,TRBJ1-2,-,once,TGTGCCAGTAGTATAGCATTTACAGGAGCCTATGGCTACACCTTC,CASSIAFTGAYGYTF
TRBV9,TRBJ2-5,-,-,TGTGCCAGCAGCGCCAGACAAAATCGGGAGACCCAGTACTTC,CASSARQNRETQYF
TRBV27,TRBJ2-3,TRBD2,-,TGTGCCAGCAGCCCACCGGGGGGGCCAGATACGCAGTATTTT,CASSPPGGPDTQYF
TRBV18,TRBJ1-5,-,few,TGTGCCAGCTCACCAGAGAGGGGGACCAATCAGCCCCAGCATTTT,CASSPERGTNQPQHF
TRBV6-6,TRBJ1-2,-,few,TGTGCCAGCAGGGGCGCAGGTCTCTATGGCTACACCTTC,CASRGAGLYGYTF
TRBV29-1,TRBJ1-4,TRBD1,once,TGCAGCGTCACAGGGGTGGCTAATGAAAAACTGTTTTTT,CSVTGVANEKLFF
TRBV11-3,TRBJ2-2,TRBD2,few,TGTGCCAGCAGCTTCCATAGCGGGAGTGGCGGGGAGCTGTTTTTT,CASSFHSGSGGELFF
TRBV12-5,TRBJ2-2,-,-,TGTGCTAGTGGTTTCCCAACTGGGGAGCTGTTTTTT,CASGFPTGELFF
TRBV6-5,TRBJ2-3,TRBD2,-,TGTGCCAGCTCGAGCGGGAGGGCCCCAGATACGCAGTATTTT,CASSSGRAPDTQYF
TRBV7-2,TRBJ1-1,TRBD1,-,TGTGCCAGCAGCAGGACAGGGGTCCCTGAAGCTTTCTTT,CASSRTGVPEAFF
TRBV29-1,TRBJ2-1,TRBD1,-,TGCAGCGGGGACAGGGGGCAAGAGCAGTTCTTC,CSGDRGQEQFF
TRBV14,TRBJ1-2,-,-,TGTGCCAGCGTTCGTAGGGGGATCGGCTACACCTTC,CASVRRGIGYTF
TRBV18,TRBJ1-1,TRBD1,once,TGTGCCAGCTCACTCGACTTAACAGGGGTTGAAGCTTTCTTT,CASSLDLTGVEAFF
TRBV18,TRBJ1-5,-,once,TGTGCCACCGGAGACGGTCTCAATCAGCCCCAGCATTTT,CATGDGLNQPQHF
TRBV19,TRBJ1-3,TRBD1,-,TGTGCCAGTAGAGAGACAGGGATTCTCTCTGGAAACACCATATATTTT,CASRETGILSGNTIYF
TRBV7-6,TRBJ2-3,-,-,TGTGCCAGCAGCTTAAGACCCGGGGGAAGCACAGATACGCAGTATTTT,CASSLRPGGSTDTQYF
TRBV7-8,TRBJ1-1,TRBD1,-,TGTGCCAGCAGCCGGGTGAGGGACAGGGGCGGGACTGAAGCTTTCTTT,CASSRVRDRGGTEAFF
TRBV3-1/TRBV3-2,TRBJ2-7,-,-,TGTGCCAGCAGCCAAGGGACTAACAACCTAATCTCCTACGAGCAGTACTTC,CASSQGTNNLISYEQYF
TRBV6-5,TRBJ1-1,-,-,TGTGCCAGCAGCGCTCTAAAGAACACTGAAGCTTTCTTT,CASSALKNTEAFF
TRBV20-1,TRBJ1-5,TRBD1,-,TGCAGTGCCAGTCCGGGACAGGGGAACAATCAGCCCCAGCATTTT,CSASPGQGNNQPQHF
TRBV2,TRBJ2-1,TRBD1,-,TGTGCCAGCAGACCGGGACAGGGGGTAAGCGGGAGAGGAAATGAGCAGTTCTTC,CASRPGQGVSGRGNEQFF
TRBV2,TRBJ2-7,-,-,TGTGCCAGCAGTTCAGGAGGCAGTCCCTACGAGCAGTACTTC,CASSSGGSPYEQYF
TRBV19,TRBJ1-2,-,-,TGTGCCAGTAGTTATCGGGGAGACTATGGCTACACCTTC,CASSYRGDYGYTF
TRBV5-1,TRBJ2-2,-,-,TGCGCCAGCAGCTTGCGGGGTAACACCGGGGAGCTGTTTTTT,CASSLRGNTGELFF
TRBV30,TRBJ1-5,TRBD1,-,TGTGCCTGGAGTAAGGGACAGGGCTGGATGGCCCAGCATTTT,CAWSKGQGWMAQHF
TRBV27,TRBJ2-2,-,-,TGTGCCACCAAGCCTCGACAGACACCGAACACCGGGGAGCTGTTTTTT,CATKPRQTPNTGELFF
TRBV6-2/TRBV6-3,TRBJ1-5,-,-,TGTGCCAGCAGTTACCGGGAGGAACAGCATTTT,CASSYREEQHF
TRBV18,TRBJ2-7,-,-,TGTGCCAGCTCACGGGGAGGAGGGGAGGAGCAGTACTTC,CASSRGGGEEQYF
TRBV18,TRBJ1-6,TRBD1,few,TGTGCCAGCTCACAGACAGGGAGCAATTCACCCCTCCACTTT,CASSQTGSNSPLHF
TRBV2,TRBJ1-2,TRBD1,-,TGTGCCAGCGGCGGGACGGGGACAGCTTGGGGTGGCTACACCTTC,CASGGTGTAWGGYTF
TRBV7-2,TRBJ2-5,TRBD2,-,TGTGCCAGCAGCTTGCCAGCGGGGGGGCCTTCGGAGACCCAGTACTTC,CASSLPAGGPSETQYF
TRBV19,TRBJ1-5,-,-,TGTGCCAGTAGTATTCCCTTCACAGGGACCTGGGCAAATCAGCCCCAGCATTTT,CASSIPFTGTWANQPQHF
TRBV11-2,TRBJ2-5,-,-,TGTGCCAGTAGACCTACGGGGTATGAGACCCAGTACTTC,CASRPTGYETQYF
TRBV27,TRBJ1-5,-,-,TGTGCCAGCAGTTCCAGGTTGGGGGCGCATCAGCCCCAGCATTTT,CASSSRLGAHQPQHF
TRBV6-5,TRBJ1-2,-,-,TGTGCCAGCAGTTATATCGGAGGCTATGGCTACACCTTC,CASSYIGGYGYTF
TRBV7-3,TRBJ2-1,TRBD2,-,TGTGCCAGCAGCCTTAACCCCGGGACTAGCACCTACAATGAGCAGTTCTTC,CASSLNPGTSTYNEQFF
TRBV4-3,TRBJ1-2,-,-,TGCGCCAGCAGCCAAGATAAGGGGGTCCAATATGGCTACACCTTC,CASSQDKGVQYGYTF
TRBV9,TRBJ2-3,-,-,TGTGCCAGCAGCGCCCACGCGGCTAGCCGCACAGATACGCAGTATTTT,CASSAHAASRTDTQYF
TRBV5-6,TRBJ2-7,-,few,TGTGCCAGCAGCTTGTCACAGGGTTTGGATTTCGAGCAGTACTTC,CASSLSQGLDFEQYF
TRBV6-6,TRBJ1-3,-,-,TGTGCCAGCAGTTTCACGGGGTCGGTCTCTGGAAACACCATATATTTT,CASSFTGSVSGNTIYF
TRBV3-1/TRBV3-2,TRBJ2-7,TRBD2,-,TGTGCCAGCAGCCAAAGGTTACTAGGACTAGCGGGGCGCTACGAGCAGTACTTC,CASSQRLLGLAGRYEQYF